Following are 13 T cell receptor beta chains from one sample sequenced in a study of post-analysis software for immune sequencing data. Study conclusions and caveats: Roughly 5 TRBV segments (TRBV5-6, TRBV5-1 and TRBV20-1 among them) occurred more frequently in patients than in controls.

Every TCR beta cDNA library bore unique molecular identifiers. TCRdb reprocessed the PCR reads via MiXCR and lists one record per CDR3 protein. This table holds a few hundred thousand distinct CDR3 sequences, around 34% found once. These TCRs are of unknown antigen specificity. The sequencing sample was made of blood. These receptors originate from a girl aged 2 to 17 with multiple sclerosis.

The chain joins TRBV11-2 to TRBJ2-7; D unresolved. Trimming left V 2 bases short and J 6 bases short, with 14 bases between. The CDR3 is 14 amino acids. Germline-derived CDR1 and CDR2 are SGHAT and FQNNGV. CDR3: CASSLSVSLGEQYF. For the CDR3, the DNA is TGTGCCAGCAGCTTATCGGTTTCCTTGGGCGAGCAGTACTTC.

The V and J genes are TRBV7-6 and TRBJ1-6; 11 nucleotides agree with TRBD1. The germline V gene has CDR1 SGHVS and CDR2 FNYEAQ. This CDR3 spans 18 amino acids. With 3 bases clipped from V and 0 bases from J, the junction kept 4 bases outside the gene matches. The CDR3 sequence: CASSFQGTGGSYNSPLHF. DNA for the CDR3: TGTGCCAGCAGCTTCCAAGGGACAGGGGGCTCCTATAATTCACCCCTCCACTTT.

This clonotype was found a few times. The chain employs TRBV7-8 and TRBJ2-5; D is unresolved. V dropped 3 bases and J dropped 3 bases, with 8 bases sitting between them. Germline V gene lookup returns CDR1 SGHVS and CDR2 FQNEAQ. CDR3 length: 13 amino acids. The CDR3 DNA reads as TGTGCCAGCAGCTTTGAAGGTGAAGAGACCCAGTACTTC. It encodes CASSFEGEETQYF. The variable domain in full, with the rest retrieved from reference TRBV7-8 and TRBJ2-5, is GAGVSQSPRYKVAKRGQDVALRCDPISGHVSLFWYQQALGQGPEFLTYFQNEAQLDKSGLPSDRFFAERPEGSVSTLKIQRTQQEDSAVYLCASSFEGEETQYFGPGTRLLVL.

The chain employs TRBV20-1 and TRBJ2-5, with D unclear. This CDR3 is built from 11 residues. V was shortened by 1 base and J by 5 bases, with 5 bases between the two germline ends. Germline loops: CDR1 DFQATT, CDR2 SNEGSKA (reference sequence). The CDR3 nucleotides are TGCAGTGCTAGAGGCACGGAGACCCAGTACTTC. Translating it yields CSARGTETQYF.

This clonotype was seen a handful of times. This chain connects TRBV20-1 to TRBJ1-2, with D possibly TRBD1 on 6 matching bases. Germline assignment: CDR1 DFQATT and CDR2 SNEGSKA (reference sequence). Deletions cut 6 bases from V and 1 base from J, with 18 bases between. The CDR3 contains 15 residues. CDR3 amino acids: CSAPVAGVGNYGYTF. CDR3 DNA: TGCAGTGCCCCCGTGGCAGGGGTTGGTAACTATGGCTACACCTTC.

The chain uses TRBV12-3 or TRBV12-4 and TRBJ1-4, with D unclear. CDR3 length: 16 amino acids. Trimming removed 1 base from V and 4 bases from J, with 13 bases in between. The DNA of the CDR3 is TGTGCCAGCAGTTTAGGAGGCGGGCAGAGTAATGAAAAACTGTTTTTT. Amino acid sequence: CASSLGGGQSNEKLFF.

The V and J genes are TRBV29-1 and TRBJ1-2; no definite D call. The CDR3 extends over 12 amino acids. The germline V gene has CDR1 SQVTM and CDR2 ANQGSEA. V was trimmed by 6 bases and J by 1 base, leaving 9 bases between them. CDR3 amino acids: CSVATSNYGYTF. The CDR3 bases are TGCAGCGTCGCAACAAGTAACTATGGCTACACCTTC. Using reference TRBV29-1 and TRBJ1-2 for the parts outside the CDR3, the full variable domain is SAVISQKPSRDICQRGTSLTIQCQVDSQVTMMFWYRQQPGQSLTLIATANQGSEATYESGFVIDKFPISRPNLTFSTLTVSNMSPEDSSIYLCSVATSNYGYTFGSGTRLTVV.

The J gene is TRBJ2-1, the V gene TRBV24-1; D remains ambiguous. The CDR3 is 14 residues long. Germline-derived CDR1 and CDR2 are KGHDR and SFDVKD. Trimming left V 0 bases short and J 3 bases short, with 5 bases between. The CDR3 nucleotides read TGTGCCACCAGTGATTTGCTGAACTACAATGAGCAGTTCTTC. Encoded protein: CATSDLLNYNEQFF.

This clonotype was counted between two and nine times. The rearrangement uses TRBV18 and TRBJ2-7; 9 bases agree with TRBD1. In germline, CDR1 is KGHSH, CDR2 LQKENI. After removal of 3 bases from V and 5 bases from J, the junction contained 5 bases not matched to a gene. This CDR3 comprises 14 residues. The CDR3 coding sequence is TGTGCCAGCTCACCCGGGACAGGGCGCAACGAGCAGTACTTC. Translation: CASSPGTGRNEQYF.

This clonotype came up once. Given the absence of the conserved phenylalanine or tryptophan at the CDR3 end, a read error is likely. The CDR3 here is CASSSVDTQYL. CDR3 in DNA: TGCGCCAGCAGCTCGGTGGATACGCAGTATTTG. The J gene is TRBJ2-3, the V gene TRBV5-1; D gene ambiguous. This CDR3 contains 11 residues. The germline CDR1 and CDR2 sequences are SGHRS and YFSETQ. Trimming removed 3 bases from V and 6 bases from J, with 5 bases in between.

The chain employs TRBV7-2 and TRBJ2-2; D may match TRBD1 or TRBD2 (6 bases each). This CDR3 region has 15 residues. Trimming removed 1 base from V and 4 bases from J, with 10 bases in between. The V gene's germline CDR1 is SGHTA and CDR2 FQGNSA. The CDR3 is CASSLGGAGTGELFF. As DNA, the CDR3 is TGTGCCAGCAGCTTAGGGGGGGCCGGCACCGGGGAGCTGTTTTTT.

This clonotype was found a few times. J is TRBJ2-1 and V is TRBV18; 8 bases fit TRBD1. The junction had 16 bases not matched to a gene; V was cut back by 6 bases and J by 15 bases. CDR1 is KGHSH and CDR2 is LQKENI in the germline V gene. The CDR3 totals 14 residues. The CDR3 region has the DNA TGTGCCAGCTCTCCAGGGGGCCCACTAAATGATCCGTTCTTC. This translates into CASSPGGPLNDPFF.

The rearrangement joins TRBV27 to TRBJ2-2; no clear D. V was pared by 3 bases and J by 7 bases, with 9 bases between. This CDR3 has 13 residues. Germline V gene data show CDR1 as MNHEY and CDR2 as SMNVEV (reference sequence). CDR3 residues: CASSFEPGGELFF. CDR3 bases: TGTGCCAGCAGTTTCGAGCCAGGCGGGGAGCTGTTTTTT.